These 9 T cell receptor beta chains share one sample of origin, sequenced in a study of CD8 T cells in ankylosing spondylitis. Points from the study as a whole: There was a TCR beta motif, made of several highly homologous variants, that appeared characteristic of ankylosing spondylitis blood.

These receptors are not linked to any known antigen. MiXCR, run by TCRdb on the 5' RACE reads, gives a single entry per CDR3 protein. In the table there are approximately 150,000 distinct CDR3 sequences, roughly a sixth of which are singletons. Sequencing was performed on blood, either unsorted or a sorted T cell fraction (not recorded which). Receptor source: a male donor with ankylosing spondylitis.

In its sample, this clonotype was seen many times. The chain couples TRBV20-1 to TRBJ2-1; D is undetermined. In germline, CDR1 is DFQATT, CDR2 SNEGSKA (reference sequence). The CDR3 contains 13 residues. The V end was cut by 8 bases, the J end by 3 bases, with 14 bases between. The CDR3, as DNA: TGCAGTTCATCGGACGGTTACTACAATGAGCAGTTCTTC. Amino acids: CSSSDGYYNEQFF.

This chain links TRBV28 with TRBJ2-7, with TRBD2 matching over 7 bases. V shed 2 bases and J 7 bases; nucleotides not matched to a gene: 8. CDR1 and CDR2 from the germline V gene are MDHEN and SYDVKM. The CDR3 spans 14 residues. The CDR3 loop is CASSLGFPGGEQYF. CDR3 sequence (DNA): TGTGCCAGCAGTTTAGGTTTCCCCGGGGGGGAGCAGTACTTC.

V is TRBV19 and J is TRBJ1-2; D is perhaps TRBD1 (6 bases). CDR1 and CDR2 (germline): LNHDA, SQIVND (reference sequence). The CDR3 has 15 residues. Trimming pared 1 base from V and 7 bases from J, leaving 16 bases between. The CDR3 protein is CASSIVGETGSGYTF. CDR3 DNA: TGTGCCAGTAGTATAGTCGGGGAGACAGGTTCTGGCTACACCTTC.

This clonotype was counted many times. This chain joins TRBV20-1 and TRBJ1-2; TRBD1 might be the D (5 bases). This CDR3 has 16 amino acids. Trimming removed 4 bases from V and 1 base from J, with 19 bases in between. CDR1 and CDR2 (germline): DFQATT, SNEGSKA (reference sequence). CDR3 sequence (DNA): TGCAGTGCTAAACCCCTCCGGGACCCTATTAACTATGGCTACACCTTC. Translation gives CSAKPLRDPINYGYTF.

The rearrangement links TRBV7-9 to TRBJ2-7, with D possibly TRBD1 on 5 matching bases. Per germline, CDR1 SEHNR and CDR2 FQNEAQ (reference sequence). V shed 1 base and J shed 1 base, with 8 bases lying between them. The length of the CDR3 is 14 residues. The CDR3 reads CASSLDRKSYEQYF. The CDR3 nucleotides are TGTGCCAGCAGCTTAGACAGGAAATCCTACGAGCAGTACTTC. Drawing the rest from reference TRBV7-9 and TRBJ2-7, the complete variable domain is DTGVSQNPRHKITKRGQNVTFRCDPISEHNRLYWYRQTLGQGPEFLTYFQNEAQLEKSRLLSDRFSAERPKGSFSTLEIQRTEQGDSAMYLCASSLDRKSYEQYFGPGTRLTVT.

This clonotype was detected only a few times. The CDR3 region has the DNA TGTGCTAGTGGACGTTTTAGCGGCTACACCGGGGAGCTGTTTTTT. This sequence encodes CASGRFSGYTGELFF. The rearrangement links TRBV12-5 to TRBJ2-2; TRBD2 might be the D (6 bases). V shed 6 bases and J shed 3 bases, with 14 bases lying between them. Germline values: CDR1 LGHNT, CDR2 FRNRAP. The CDR3 loop spans 15 amino acids.

The chain uses TRBV7-9 and TRBJ2-7; D possibly corresponds to TRBD1 (6 bases). Germline CDR1 is SEHNR and CDR2 is FQNEAQ (reference sequence). Trimming pared 4 bases from V and 3 bases from J, leaving 16 bases between. CDR3 size: 15 residues. The chain's CDR3 is CASSSFLTGDYEQYF. In DNA, the CDR3 is TGTGCCAGCAGCTCGTTTTTGACAGGAGACTACGAGCAGTACTTC. The whole variable domain, remainder taken from reference TRBV7-9 and TRBJ2-7, is DTGVSQNPRHKITKRGQNVTFRCDPISEHNRLYWYRQTLGQGPEFLTYFQNEAQLEKSRLLSDRFSAERPKGSFSTLEIQRTEQGDSAMYLCASSSFLTGDYEQYFGPGTRLTVT.

The chain recombines TRBV9 with TRBJ2-2, with 7 bases lining up with TRBD1. The CDR3 loop spans 16 amino acids. Per germline, CDR1 SGDLS and CDR2 YYNGEE. V trimming: 3 bases; J trimming: 4 bases; junction bases outside the gene matches: 9. The CDR3 is CASSASTGPFTGELFF. In DNA form, the CDR3 reads TGTGCCAGCAGCGCGTCGACAGGGCCCTTCACCGGGGAGCTGTTTTTT.

This clonotype was seen only a few times. One junction end does not reproduce the germline sequence, and a read error may be involved. The rearrangement uses TRBV7-7 and TRBJ2-2; no reliable D call. Germline V lookup: CDR1 SSHAT, CDR2 FNYEAQ (reference sequence). This CDR3 region has 13 residues. The CDR3 sequence: CASSLSPSGELFF. The CDR3, as DNA: TGTGCTAGCAGCTTAAGCCCGTCCGGGGAGCTGTTTTTT.